The T cell receptor (beta chain) described here comes from a study of patients and donors after allogeneic stem cell transplantation. TCRdb redid the calling of the RT-PCR reads with MiXCR, one entry per CDR3 protein. The top ten hold roughly 6% of the sample, which has roughly 960,000 distinct CDR3 sequences, approximately 18% seen once. The specimen was blood, either unsorted or a sorted T cell fraction (not recorded which). This receptor was identified in a human donor who was either an allogeneic HSCT recipient or a stem cell or donor lymphocyte infusion donor (not recorded which). It is not recorded whose cells these are; they may come from a transplant donor.

Written as DNA, the CDR3 is TGTGCCAGCAGCCTCCCCCTCCCGGAGACCCAGTACTTC. This translates into CASSLPLPETQYF. V and J are TRBV3-1 and TRBJ2-5; no firm D call. With 4 bases removed from V and 5 bases from J, the gap between germline ends came to 11 bases. Germline V lookup: CDR1 LGHDT, CDR2 YNNKEL (reference sequence). The CDR3 loop spans 13 amino acids.